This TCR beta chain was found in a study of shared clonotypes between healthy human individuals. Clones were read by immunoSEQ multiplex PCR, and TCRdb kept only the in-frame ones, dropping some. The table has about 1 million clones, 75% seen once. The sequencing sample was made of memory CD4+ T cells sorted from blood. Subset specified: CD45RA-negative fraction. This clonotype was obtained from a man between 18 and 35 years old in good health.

DNA for the CDR3: TGTGCCAGCACCAGGGGGGGGATCGAAAACATTCAGTACTTC. Its protein product is CASTRGGIENIQYF. The chain has TRBV25-1 and TRBJ2-4; D assignment may be TRBD1 or TRBD2 (7 bases each). CDR1 is MGHDK, CDR2 SYGVNS, per germline. This CDR3 is built from 14 residues. Trimming shortened V by 7 bases and J by 5 bases, and 15 bases separated the two germline ends.